This T cell receptor (beta chain) is drawn from a study of T cell responses to AZD1222 COVID-19 vaccine. Study details: Second-dose intervals near 4 or 12 weeks were combined. Study-level points and caveats: Unmutated regions of variants are reportedly targeted by nearly half of spike-specific TCRs.

Repertoires were generated with immunoSEQ multiplex PCR, while TCRdb's copy carries only in-frame clones and drops some. Among some 100,000 clones listed, roughly 87% were seen once. Concerning this clone itself: Its antigen is as yet unknown.

This sample comprised peripheral blood, obtained on day 0 of AZD1222 vaccination. The sequence came from an adult in good health.

The CDR3 DNA is TGTGCCAGCAGTTGGACAGGGCCCCAGGACGAGCAGTACTTC. As protein: CASSWTGPQDEQYF. The rearrangement joins TRBV6-5 to TRBJ2-7, with 8 nucleotides matching TRBD1. Per the germline V gene, CDR1 is MNHEY and CDR2 is SVGAGI. This CDR3 has 14 amino acids. V was pared by 4 bases and J by 5 bases, with 7 bases of the junction left unmatched.